Following are 13 T cell receptor beta chains from one sample sequenced in a study of shared clonotypes between healthy human individuals. Sequenced by immunoSEQ multiplex PCR; TCRdb stores in-frame clones only, minus some. The sample includes millions of clones, 85% to 95% of them seen just once. Input material: naive CD4+ T cells sorted from blood. Subset specified: CD45RA+ positively selected. The receptor source for this set is a man aged 18 to 30 in good health.

The genes are TRBV10-3 and TRBJ2-3, with 7 bases fitting TRBD2. Germline CDR1 is ENHRY and CDR2 is SYGVKD. CDR3 length: 13 residues. V lost 7 bases to trimming and J lost 3 bases; unmatched junction nucleotides: 4. The CDR3 bases are TGTGCCATCAATGCGGGAGATACAGATACGCAGTATTTT. This gives the protein CAINAGDTDTQYF.

This clone showed up just once. This chain joins TRBV14 and TRBJ2-7; D unclear. The V end lost 3 bases, the J end lost 3 bases, and 9 bases lay between the germline ends. Germline CDR1 reads SGHDN; CDR2 reads FVKESK. CDR3 length: 13 residues. CDR3 region: CASSQGRIYEQYF. CDR3 DNA: TGTGCCAGCAGCCAGGGCAGAATCTACGAGCAGTACTTC.

In its sample, this clone was seen once. The chain uses TRBV5-4 and TRBJ2-5; TRBD2 matches at 8 bases. Germline V gives CDR1 SGHNT, CDR2 YYREEE (reference sequence). The CDR3 length is 14 residues. J was trimmed by 0 bases and V by 5 bases; bases with no gene match: 3. The CDR3 nucleotides are TGTGCCAGCAGTCTAGCGGGCTACCAAGAGACCCAGTACTTC. Amino acids: CASSLAGYQETQYF.

The V and J genes are TRBV9 and TRBJ2-3, with 8 bases matching TRBD2. J lost 2 bases, V lost 4 bases, and 6 bases had no gene match. Germline CDR1 is SGDLS and CDR2 is YYNGEE. The CDR3 extends over 15 amino acids. The CDR3 here is CASSPYSGNTDTQYF. The CDR3 DNA reads TGTGCCAGCAGCCCATATAGCGGGAACACAGATACGCAGTATTTT.

Turning to this clone: Other DNA sequences in this specimen translate into the identical CDR3. This chain joins TRBV2 and TRBJ2-3; 12 bases match TRBD2. V was clipped by 6 bases and J by 0 bases; unmatched bases: 1. The germline V gene has CDR1 SNHLY and CDR2 FYNNEI. The CDR3 consists of 15 residues. The CDR3 DNA sequence: TGTGCCAGCAGGCTAGCGGGGGGGAGCACAGATACGCAGTATTTT. As protein: CASRLAGGSTDTQYF.

The chain joins TRBV11-2 to TRBJ2-3; the match to TRBD2 covers 8 bases. The germline CDR1 and CDR2 sequences are SGHAT and FQNNGV. The V and J ends lost 5 bases and 0 bases, in that order; junction bases with no gene match: 7. CDR3 length: 16 residues. CDR3 in DNA: TGTGCCAGCAGCACTTTAGCGGGGACTAGCACAGATACGCAGTATTTT. It encodes CASSTLAGTSTDTQYF.

The CDR3 DNA reads as TGTGCCAGCCAAGACAGGGGGCGCGGAGATACGCAGTATTTT. The encoded protein is CASQDRGRGDTQYF. The chain uses TRBV6-1 and TRBJ2-3, with 10 bases matching TRBD1. This CDR3 is built from 14 residues. V lost 8 bases, J lost 5 bases, and 7 bases stayed unmatched. Germline V gene lookup returns CDR1 MNHNS and CDR2 SASEGT.

The chain combines TRBV6-6 with TRBJ1-5, with unresolved D. The CDR3 extends over 14 amino acids. V was cut by 8 bases and J by 0 bases, with 11 bases left in between. Germline V gives CDR1 MNHNY, CDR2 SVGAGI (reference sequence). The CDR3 loop reads CASASSDSNQPQHF. The CDR3 DNA sequence: TGTGCCAGCGCTTCCTCTGATAGCAATCAGCCCCAGCATTTT.

This clone was recorded once. V and J are TRBV19 and TRBJ2-5; 8 bases line up with TRBD1. CDR3 length equals 14 residues. Unmatched junction bases numbered 6, after V lost 4 bases and J lost 5 bases. Germline V gene sequence: CDR1 LNHDA, CDR2 SQIVND (reference sequence). In DNA, the CDR3 is TGTGCCAGTAGTACAGGGGGCATCGGGGAGACCCAGTACTTC. This gives the protein CASSTGGIGETQYF.

The chain is built from TRBV30 and TRBJ2-7; TRBD1 agrees at 8 bases. CDR1 is GTSNPN and CDR2 is SVGIG in the germline V gene (reference sequence). This CDR3 has 16 residues. Trimming at V came to 2 bases and at J to 5 bases, leaving 14 bases not matched to a gene. The CDR3 region has the DNA TGTGCCTGGAGTTCACCGGGTGGGACAGGTGGGCACGAGCAGTACTTC. Translating gives CAWSSPGGTGGHEQYF.

This clone is a singleton in its sample. The chain couples TRBV12-5 to TRBJ1-5, with D perhaps TRBD1 (5 bases). The germline gives CDR1 LGHNT, CDR2 FRNRAP. The CDR3 runs to 22 residues. Trimming left V 0 bases short and J 0 bases short, with 27 bases between. The CDR3 protein is CASGLVHKSVRDRGNSNQPQHF. The CDR3 bases are TGTGCTAGTGGTTTGGTACATAAAAGTGTCAGGGACCGAGGGAATAGCAATCAGCCCCAGCATTTT.

CDR3 bases: TGTGCCAGCAGCTTAGGACAGCTGGCCTACGAGCAGTACTTC. Protein: CASSLGQLAYEQYF. This chain connects TRBV7-9 to TRBJ2-5; tentatively, D is TRBD1 (5 bases). The end of the DNA is better explained by TRBJ2-7, so the J call may be wrong. This CDR3 comprises 14 residues. CDR1 SEHNR and CDR2 FQNEAQ come from the germline V gene (reference sequence).

The rearrangement links TRBV5-6 to TRBJ1-5; no definite D call. Germline CDR1 and CDR2: SGHDT and YYEEEE. CDR3 size: 14 residues. Trimming removed 5 bases from V and 6 bases from J, with 15 bases in between. The chain's CDR3 is CASRMWNVGQPQHF. The CDR3 DNA sequence: TGTGCCAGCAGAATGTGGAACGTGGGTCAGCCCCAGCATTTT. Full variable domain (missing parts from reference TRBV5-6 and TRBJ1-5): DAGVTQSPTHLIKTRGQQVTLRCSPKSGHDTVSWYQQALGQGPQFIFQYYEEEERQRGNFPDRFSGHQFPNYSSELNVNALLLGDSALYLCASRMWNVGQPQHFGDGTRLSIL.